Each of the 14 T cell receptor beta chains below was sequenced from the same sample in a study of cytomegalovirus exposure and HLA in healthy donors (dated by TCRdb to 2017 to 2019). Libraries came from the immunoSEQ multiplex PCR assay. A mixture of 60 forward primers for TCR Vbeta segments and 13 reverse primers for TCR Jbeta segments was used in the multiplex PCR. As stored in TCRdb, this immuneACCESS dataset retains in-frame rearrangements with V and J assigned. A fraction of the clones does not appear; measured against another copy, unresolved V genes explain less than half of the discrepancy, and the remainder lacks a known reason. This sample gives approximately 240,000 clones in total; 82% of them show up just once. The ten most abundant clones make up roughly 5% of the sample. Sequenced material: PBMCs. These receptors all stem from a woman in her 40s in good health and CMV-seropositive.

The gene calls are TRBV27 and TRBJ1-2, with D tentatively TRBD1 (5 bases). Germline assignment: CDR1 MNHEY and CDR2 SMNVEV (reference sequence). This CDR3 region has 15 residues. The V and J ends lost 0 bases and 5 bases respectively, with 13 bases between them. CDR3 region: CASSLSAGGAYGYTF. DNA of the CDR3: TGTGCCAGCAGTTTATCCGCCGGGGGAGCTTATGGCTACACCTTC.

The chain employs TRBV27 and TRBJ1-2; D possibly corresponds to TRBD1 (6 bases). The CDR3 length is 14 residues. Trimming took off 6 bases at V and 3 bases at J, with 14 bases between the two ends. CDR1 is MNHEY, CDR2 SMNVEV, per germline (reference sequence). CDR3 nucleotides: TGTGCCAGCAGAGCCCCGGGACACGACTATGGCTACACCTTC. Its translation: CASRAPGHDYGYTF.

The sample holds a few counts of this clone. The rearrangement joins TRBV7-2 to TRBJ1-2, with a possible D match to TRBD1 (5 bases). CDR3 size: 13 residues. V dropped 7 bases and J dropped 8 bases, with 17 bases sitting between them. Germline V lookup: CDR1 SGHTA, CDR2 FQGNSA. This CDR3 reads CASIRNQGGGYTF. CDR3 coding DNA: TGTGCCAGCATCAGGAACCAGGGAGGAGGCTACACCTTC.

The V and J genes are TRBV2 and TRBJ1-2; 10 bases match TRBD1. V shed 6 bases and J 6 bases; nucleotides not matched to a gene: 4. The CDR3 spans 13 residues. Germline values: CDR1 SNHLY, CDR2 FYNNEI. The CDR3 DNA follows: TGTGCCAGCAGCGTGACAGGGGGCGATGGCTACACCTTC. Encoded protein: CASSVTGGDGYTF.

This clone was detected only a few times. Other DNA sequences in the same sample also yield this CDR3. The gene calls are TRBV30 and TRBJ1-5; 7 nucleotides match TRBD1. Germline V gives CDR1 GTSNPN, CDR2 SVGIG (reference sequence). CDR3 length: 13 residues. After removal of 0 bases from V and 5 bases from J, the junction contained 1 base not matched to a gene. CDR3 in DNA: TGTGCCTGGAGTGTCCAGGGGGATCAGCCCCAGCATTTT. It translates to CAWSVQGDQPQHF.

This clone was detected only once. The chain employs TRBV4-1 and TRBJ2-6; 12 nucleotides match TRBD2. Germline assignment: CDR1 MGHRA and CDR2 YSYEKL. J lost 2 bases, V lost 1 base, and 6 bases had no gene match. This CDR3 comprises 19 residues. The CDR3 region has the DNA TGCGCCAGCAGCCAAGGACTAGCGGGAGTCTCGGCTGGGGCCAACGTCCTGACTTTC. It yields the protein CASSQGLAGVSAGANVLTF.

The J gene is TRBJ2-7, the V gene TRBV4-2; TRBD1 aligns across 11 bases. The junction had 9 bases not matched to a gene; V was cut back by 3 bases and J by 5 bases. Germline CDR1 is LGHNA and CDR2 is YNFKEQ. This CDR3 has 16 residues. CDR3 amino acids: CASSHSPGQGGNEQYF. DNA for the CDR3: TGTGCCAGCAGCCATTCCCCGGGACAGGGGGGGAACGAGCAGTACTTC.

The chain combines TRBV5-5 with TRBJ1-1, with 7 bases that match TRBD1. The CDR3 is 15 residues long. J lost 0 bases, V lost 4 bases, and 6 bases had no gene match. CDR1 is SGHKS and CDR2 is YYEKEE in the germline V gene (reference sequence). The CDR3 nucleotides are TGTGCCAGCAGCGGCCCAGGGGGGATGAACACTGAAGCTTTCTTT. It encodes CASSGPGGMNTEAFF.

The J gene is TRBJ2-2, the V gene TRBV19; 7 bases fit TRBD1. Germline assignment: CDR1 LNHDA and CDR2 SQIVND (reference sequence). This CDR3 comprises 15 residues. Losses at the gene ends were 10 bases for V and 4 bases for J; bases not matched to a gene: 12. The CDR3 loop reads CATPKGGSSTGELFF. CDR3 nucleotide sequence: TGTGCCACCCCAAAAGGGGGCTCGAGCACCGGGGAGCTGTTTTTT.

V and J are TRBV19 and TRBJ1-5; 8 positions match TRBD1. Germline CDR1 is LNHDA and CDR2 is SQIVND (reference sequence). This CDR3 spans 13 amino acids. V was clipped by 5 bases and J by 5 bases; unmatched bases: 2. The CDR3 loop reads CASSHRGDQPQHF. The DNA of the CDR3 is TGTGCCAGTAGTCACAGGGGGGATCAGCCCCAGCATTTT. Based on the CDR3 plus reference TRBV19 and TRBJ1-5, the full variable domain is DGGITQSPKYLFRKEGQNVTLSCEQNLNHDAMYWYRQDPGQGLRLIYYSQIVNDFQKGDIAEGYSVSREKKESFPLTVTSAQKNPTAFYLCASSHRGDQPQHFGDGTRLSIL.

The gene calls are TRBV5-1 and TRBJ1-4, with 7 bases aligning to TRBD1. Germline CDR1 reads SGHRS; CDR2 reads YFSETQ. The CDR3 is 14 amino acids. V lost 4 bases and J lost 2; bases outside the gene matches: 2. The CDR3 spells CASSTTGTNEKLFF. CDR3 DNA sequence: TGCGCCAGCAGCACGACAGGGACTAATGAAAAACTGTTTTTT.

The chain links TRBV9 to TRBJ2-2; a possible D gene is TRBD1 (5 bases). From germline, CDR1 is SGDLS and CDR2 YYNGEE. Trimming shortened V by 4 bases and J by 3 bases, and 10 bases separated the two germline ends. CDR3 size: 14 residues. This chain's CDR3 is CASSPGSYTGELFF. The CDR3 region has the DNA TGTGCCAGCAGCCCAGGGTCCTACACCGGGGAGCTGTTTTTT.

The rearrangement uses TRBV5-4 and TRBJ1-1, with a weak D call TRBD1 (6 bases). Trimming stripped 0 bases from V and 3 bases from J, with 6 bases between. Germline CDR1 reads SGHNT; CDR2 reads YYREEE (reference sequence). The CDR3 contains 13 residues. The CDR3 loop is CASSLAGDTEAFF. The CDR3, as DNA: TGTGCCAGCAGCTTGGCAGGGGACACTGAAGCTTTCTTT. Supplemented by reference TRBV5-4 and TRBJ1-1, the full variable domain reads ETGVTQSPTHLIKTRGQQVTLRCSSQSGHNTVSWYQQALGQGPQFIFQYYREEENGRGNFPPRFSGLQFPNYSSELNVNALELDDSALYLCASSLAGDTEAFFGQGTRLTVV.

V gene TRBV7-2 combines with J gene TRBJ2-3, with 12 bases that match TRBD2. Looked up from germline, CDR1 is SGHTA and CDR2 is FQGNSA. V lost 0 bases, J lost 8 bases, and 9 bases stayed unmatched. There are 17 residues in the CDR3. The CDR3 loop is CASSLAEMTSGGGTQYF. The CDR3 DNA sequence: TGTGCCAGCAGCTTAGCGGAAATGACTAGCGGGGGAGGTACGCAGTATTTT. The full variable domain, completed using reference TRBV7-2 and TRBJ2-3, is GAGVSQSPSNKVTEKGKDVELRCDPISGHTALYWYRQSLGQGLEFLIYFQGNSAPDKSGLPSDRFSAERTGGSVSTLTIQRTQQEDSAVYLCASSLAEMTSGGGTQYFGPGTRLTVL.